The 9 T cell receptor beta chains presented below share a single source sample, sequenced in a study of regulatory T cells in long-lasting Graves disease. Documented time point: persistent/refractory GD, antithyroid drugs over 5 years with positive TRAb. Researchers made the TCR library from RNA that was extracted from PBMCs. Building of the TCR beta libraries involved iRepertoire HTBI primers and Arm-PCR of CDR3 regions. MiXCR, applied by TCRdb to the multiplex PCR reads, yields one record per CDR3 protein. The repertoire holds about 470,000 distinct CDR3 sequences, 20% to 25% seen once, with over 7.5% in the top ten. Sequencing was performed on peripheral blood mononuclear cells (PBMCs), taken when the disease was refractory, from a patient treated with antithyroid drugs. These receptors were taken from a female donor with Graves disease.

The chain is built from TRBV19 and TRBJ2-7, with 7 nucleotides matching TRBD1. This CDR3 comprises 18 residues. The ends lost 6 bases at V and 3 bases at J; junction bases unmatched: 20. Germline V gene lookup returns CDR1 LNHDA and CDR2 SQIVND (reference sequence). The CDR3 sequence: CASSRTGSTGAAHYEQYF. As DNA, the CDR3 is TGTGCCAGTAGCCGGACAGGATCAACCGGAGCGGCTCACTACGAGCAGTACTTC.

The CDR3 protein is CASSIPTSGRRNNEQFF. The CDR3 DNA is TGTGCCAGCAGTATACCCACTAGCGGGAGGAGGAACAATGAGCAGTTCTTC. The V gene is TRBV27, the J gene TRBJ2-1, with TRBD2 identical over 12 bases. The CDR3 is made up of 17 amino acids. J was trimmed by 5 bases and V by 5 bases; bases with no gene match: 10. The germline V gene has CDR1 MNHEY and CDR2 SMNVEV (reference sequence).

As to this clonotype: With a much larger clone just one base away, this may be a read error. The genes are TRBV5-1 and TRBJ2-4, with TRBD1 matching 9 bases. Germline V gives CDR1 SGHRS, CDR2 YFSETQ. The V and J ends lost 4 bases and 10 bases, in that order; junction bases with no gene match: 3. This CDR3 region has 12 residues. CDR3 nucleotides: TGCGCCAGCAGCGTGACAGGGGGTATTCAGTACTTC. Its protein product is CASSVTGGIQYF.

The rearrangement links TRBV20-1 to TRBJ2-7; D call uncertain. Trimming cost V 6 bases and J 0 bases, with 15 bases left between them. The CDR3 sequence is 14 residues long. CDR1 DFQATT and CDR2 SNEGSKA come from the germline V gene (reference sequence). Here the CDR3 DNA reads TGCAGTGCACCAAGACGCGGCAGCTCCTACGAGCAGTACTTC. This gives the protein CSAPRRGSSYEQYF.

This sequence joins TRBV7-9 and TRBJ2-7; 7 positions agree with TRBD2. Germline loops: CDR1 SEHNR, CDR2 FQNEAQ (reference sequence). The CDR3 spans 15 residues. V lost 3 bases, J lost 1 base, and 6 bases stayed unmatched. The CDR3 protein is CASSFTSGASYEQYF. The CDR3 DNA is TGTGCCAGCAGCTTTACGAGCGGGGCGTCCTACGAGCAGTACTTC.

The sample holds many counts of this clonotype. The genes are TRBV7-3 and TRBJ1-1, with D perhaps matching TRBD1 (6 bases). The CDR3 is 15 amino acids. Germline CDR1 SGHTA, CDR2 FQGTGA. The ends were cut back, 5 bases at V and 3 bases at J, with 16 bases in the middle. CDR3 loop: CASSPGGGRYTEAFF. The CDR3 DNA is TGTGCCAGCAGCCCCGGCGGGGGGCGATACACTGAAGCTTTCTTT.

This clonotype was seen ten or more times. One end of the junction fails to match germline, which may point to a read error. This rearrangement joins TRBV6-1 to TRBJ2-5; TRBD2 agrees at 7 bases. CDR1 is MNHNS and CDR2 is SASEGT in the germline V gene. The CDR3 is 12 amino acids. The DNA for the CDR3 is TGTGCCAGCACGTACCCAGCGCGGGAGATGGACTTC. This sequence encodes CASTYPAREMDF.

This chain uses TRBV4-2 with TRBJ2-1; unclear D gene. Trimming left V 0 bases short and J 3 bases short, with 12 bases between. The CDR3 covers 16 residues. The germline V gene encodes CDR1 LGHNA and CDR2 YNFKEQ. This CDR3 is CASSQDPLVLYNEQFF. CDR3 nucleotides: TGTGCCAGCAGCCAAGATCCGCTAGTTCTCTACAATGAGCAGTTCTTC.

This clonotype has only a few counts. CDR3 sequence: CASSPTKEGTGSYEQYF. In nucleotides, the CDR3 is TGTGCCAGCAGCCCAACAAAGGAAGGGACAGGTAGCTACGAGCAGTACTTC. This rearrangement joins TRBV7-9 to TRBJ2-7; the match to TRBD1 covers 8 bases. Germline loops: CDR1 SEHNR, CDR2 FQNEAQ (reference sequence). V shed 5 bases, J shed 3 bases, and the junction held 15 bases outside the gene matches. This CDR3 region has 17 residues.